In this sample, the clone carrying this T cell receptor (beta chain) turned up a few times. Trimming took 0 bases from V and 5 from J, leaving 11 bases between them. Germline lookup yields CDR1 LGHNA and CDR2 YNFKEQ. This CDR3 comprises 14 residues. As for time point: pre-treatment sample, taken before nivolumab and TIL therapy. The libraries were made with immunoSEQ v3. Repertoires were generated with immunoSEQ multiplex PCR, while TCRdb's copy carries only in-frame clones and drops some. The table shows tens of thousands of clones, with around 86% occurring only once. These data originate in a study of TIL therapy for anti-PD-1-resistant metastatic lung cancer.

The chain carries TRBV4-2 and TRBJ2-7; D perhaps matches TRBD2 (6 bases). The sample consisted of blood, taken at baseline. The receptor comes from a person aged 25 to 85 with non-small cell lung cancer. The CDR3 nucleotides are TGTGCCAGCAGCCAAGATCGGGAGATGGACGAGCAGTACTTC. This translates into CASSQDREMDEQYF.